This TCR beta chain originates from a study of T cell changes during pregnancy in multiple sclerosis (dated by TCRdb to about 2019). Background for the entire study: The study looked at changes in the T cell repertoire across pregnancy in women with multiple sclerosis.

Library prep was done by the immunoSEQ multiplex PCR assay. In its TCRdb copy, this immuneACCESS table keeps in-frame sequences only and misses some clones. Where compared with another copy, unresolved V genes explain less than half of these, and the others have no known cause. This sample lists around 21,000 clones; about 89% were detected once. The biggest ten clones account for about 7% of the sample. This clone was observed a single time. It lacks a known antigen. Per-nucleotide qualities are absent, and no much larger clonotype sits a single base away. The CDR3 runs 12 amino acids, cysteine and phenylalanine included. Only the CDR3 region is kept as DNA, spanning 36 bases read in frame from base 1. The junction carries 9 bases between V and J, which are trimmed by 7 bases and 6 bases respectively. The germline V gene (reference sequence) supplies CDR1 MNHEY and CDR2 SMNVEV.

The rearrangement joined TRBV27 to TRBJ1-4; TRBD1 is a possible D gene, resting on 5 matching bases. Here the sequenced sample was CD8+ T cells from peripheral blood mononuclear cells, taken in the first trimester of pregnancy. The source of this sequence is a female donor with multiple sclerosis, enrolled in a pregnancy study. CDR3 sequence: CASKGMDEKLFF. The DNA sequence is TGTGCCAGCAAGGGGATGGATGAAAAACTGTTTTTT.